The text below deals with one T cell receptor (beta chain). The antigen is unknown. Sample time point: patch test 3, about 24 weeks after DPC sensitization. Noted treatment: therapeutic diphenylcyclopropenone sensitization with weekly scalp DPC. Those who donated were patients with alopecia, 18 to 70 years of age, and suitable for DPC. Unfractionated whole blood was the source from which total RNA was extracted. The data derive from a study of human T cells and chemical hapten exposure. At the level of the study: The upper back received 0.01% DPC by patch testing, with results read at 6 days. General study results and limits: There was no change with DPC sensitization in TCRs above 1 in 1000 frequency.

Germline lookup yields CDR1 MNHEY and CDR2 SVGAGI. CDR3 length: 14 amino acids. V trimming: 5 bases; J trimming: 4 bases; junction bases outside the gene matches: 6. TCRdb re-analysed the RACE reads in MiXCR, keeping a single row per CDR3 protein. Counted here are 150,000 to 200,000 distinct CDR3 sequences, about 30% occurring once; the ten biggest clones make up under 2.5%. The receptor's source is a woman aged 18-29 years with alopecia areata. Some clones in this sample may be carry-over from other donors' samples. This specimen consisted of whole blood, obtained in connection with sensitization to the hapten diphenylcyclopropenone (DPC). The chain joins TRBV6-5 to TRBJ2-5; 8 bases align to TRBD2. CDR3 sequence: CASSQPGGAETQYF. In nucleotides, the CDR3 is TGTGCCAGCAGTCAGCCCGGGGGGGCAGAGACCCAGTACTTC.